The subject of this entry is one TCR beta chain. The sample originates from a study of monozygotic twins with inflammatory bowel disease. Per donor, approximately 2.6 ml of blood was collected and frozen. Each CDR3 protein gets one entry in TCRdb, which reprocessed the 5' RACE reads and gives no DNA. In total, the table holds roughly 150,000 distinct CDR3 sequences. The source material was blood. The TCR comes from a human donor with ulcerative colitis or Crohn's disease, or a healthy co-twin of an affected twin (not recorded which).

The CDR3 is CSASGRGGIQYF. J is TRBJ2-4 and V is TRBV20-1; as DNA is missing, the TRBD1 call by TCRdb cannot be tested. This CDR3 contains 12 residues. Germline assignment: CDR1 DFQATT and CDR2 SNEGSKA (reference sequence).